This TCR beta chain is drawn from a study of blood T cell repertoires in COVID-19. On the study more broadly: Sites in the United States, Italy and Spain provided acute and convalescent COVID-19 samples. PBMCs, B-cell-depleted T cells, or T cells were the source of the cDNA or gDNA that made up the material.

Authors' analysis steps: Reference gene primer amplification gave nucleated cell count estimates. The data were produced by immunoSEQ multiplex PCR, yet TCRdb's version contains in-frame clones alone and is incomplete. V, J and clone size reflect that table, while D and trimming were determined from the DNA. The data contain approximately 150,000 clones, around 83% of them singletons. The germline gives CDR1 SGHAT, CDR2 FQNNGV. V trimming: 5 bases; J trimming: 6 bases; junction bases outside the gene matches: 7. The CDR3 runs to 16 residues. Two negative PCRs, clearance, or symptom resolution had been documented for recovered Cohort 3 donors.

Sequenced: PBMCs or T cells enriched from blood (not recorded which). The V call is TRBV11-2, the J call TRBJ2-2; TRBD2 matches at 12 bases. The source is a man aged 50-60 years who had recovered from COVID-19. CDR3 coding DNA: TGTGCCAGCAGCCCCACTAGCGGGGGGCTCCCCGGGGAGCTGTTTTTT. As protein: CASSPTSGGLPGELFF.